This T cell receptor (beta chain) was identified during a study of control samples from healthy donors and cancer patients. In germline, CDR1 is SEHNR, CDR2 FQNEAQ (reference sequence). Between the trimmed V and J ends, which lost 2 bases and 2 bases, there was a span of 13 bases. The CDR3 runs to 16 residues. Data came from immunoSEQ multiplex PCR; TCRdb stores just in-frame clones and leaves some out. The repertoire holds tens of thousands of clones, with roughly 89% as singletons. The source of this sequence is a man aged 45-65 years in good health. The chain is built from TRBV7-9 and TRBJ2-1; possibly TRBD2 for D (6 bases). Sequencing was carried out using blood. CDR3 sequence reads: CASSLLAGKPYNEQFF. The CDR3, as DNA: TGTGCCAGCAGCTTACTGGCGGGGAAACCCTACAATGAGCAGTTCTTC.